The 16 T cell receptor beta chains reported below all come from one sample, sequenced in a study of blood T cell repertoires in COVID-19. Profiling relied on immunoSEQ multiplex PCR, and the TCRdb table lists in-frame clones only, not all of them. The data hold fewer than 250,000 clones, with about 86% observed a single time. The sample taken for sequencing was PBMCs or T cells enriched from blood (not recorded which). All receptors derive from a woman in her forties with acute COVID-19.

The genes are TRBV5-1 and TRBJ1-1, with a tentative D call TRBD1 (5 bases). This CDR3 has 13 amino acids. The V gene's germline CDR1 is SGHRS and CDR2 YFSETQ. V gave up 4 bases and J gave up 3 bases, with 10 bases separating them. The CDR3 is CASSQAGDTEAFF. The CDR3 nucleotides read TGCGCCAGCAGCCAGGCGGGGGACACTGAAGCTTTCTTT.

This clone has a handful of counts. The chain couples TRBV7-6 to TRBJ2-2; 9 bases align to TRBD1. This CDR3 has 15 residues. Germline CDR1 is SGHVS and CDR2 is FNYEAQ. V lost 5 bases to trimming and J lost 5 bases; unmatched junction nucleotides: 6. The CDR3 bases are TGTGCCAGCAGCCCCCGACAGGGGGGAACCGGGGAGCTGTTTTTT. Amino acid sequence: CASSPRQGGTGELFF.

The V call is TRBV7-2, the J call TRBJ1-5, with TRBD1 matching over 8 bases. There are 14 residues in the CDR3. Trimming at V came to 5 bases and at J to 6 bases, leaving 6 bases not matched to a gene. Per the germline V gene, CDR1 is SGHTA and CDR2 is FQGNSA. Here the CDR3 reads CASSIDRGGQPQHF. The CDR3 region has the DNA TGTGCCAGCAGCATCGACAGGGGTGGTCAGCCCCAGCATTTT.

The V call is TRBV5-1, the J call TRBJ1-5; D remains unclear. Trimming left V 0 bases short and J 2 bases short, with 9 bases between. CDR3 length equals 15 residues. The V gene's germline CDR1 is SGHRS and CDR2 YFSETQ. The CDR3 sequence: CASSLDGSGNQPQHF. Written as DNA, the CDR3 is TGCGCCAGCAGCTTGGACGGGTCTGGCAATCAGCCCCAGCATTTT. Supplemented by reference TRBV5-1 and TRBJ1-5, the full variable domain reads KAGVTQTPRYLIKTRGQQVTLSCSPISGHRSVSWYQQTPGQGLQFLFEYFSETQRNKGNFPGRFSGRQFSNSRSEMNVSTLELGDSALYLCASSLDGSGNQPQHFGDGTRLSIL.

This clone appeared a few times. The chain carries TRBV18 and TRBJ2-7; TRBD1 aligns across 7 bases. Germline V gene sequence: CDR1 KGHSH, CDR2 LQKENI. The CDR3 length is 14 residues. With V trimmed by 5 bases and J by 5 bases, 9 bases remained unmatched. The CDR3 DNA reads TGTGCCAGCTCAAAAACGACAGGGTTCCACGAGCAGTACTTC. Translation: CASSKTTGFHEQYF.

The rearrangement uses TRBV9 and TRBJ2-3; D gene ambiguous. Germline V lookup: CDR1 SGDLS, CDR2 YYNGEE. The CDR3 is 12 amino acids. V lost 4 bases to trimming and J lost 3 bases, with 6 bases between them. The CDR3 spells CASSFGTDTQYF. CDR3 coding DNA: TGTGCCAGCAGCTTCGGTACAGATACGCAGTATTTT.

This rearrangement joins TRBV6-1 to TRBJ1-2, with D perhaps matching TRBD1 (6 bases). This CDR3 region has 17 residues. Germline CDR1 and CDR2: MNHNS and SASEGT. V was clipped by 4 bases and J by 0 bases, with 18 bases between them. The CDR3 spells CASSVAQTTGSNYGYTF. In DNA, the CDR3 is TGTGCCAGCAGTGTGGCCCAGACGACAGGATCTAACTATGGCTACACCTTC.

The V call is TRBV5-1, the J call TRBJ2-1, with a tentative D call TRBD1 (5 bases). Germline lookup yields CDR1 SGHRS and CDR2 YFSETQ. The CDR3 consists of 15 residues. Trimming left V 4 bases short and J 0 bases short, with 11 bases between. The CDR3, as DNA: TGCGCCAGCAGCCTAGACAGTAACTCCTACAATGAGCAGTTCTTC. It codes for CASSLDSNSYNEQFF.

The chain has TRBV3-1 (or the pseudogene TRBV3-2) and TRBJ2-2, with D possibly TRBD1 on 6 matching bases. Trimming removed 5 bases from V and 5 bases from J, with 18 bases in between. Per the germline V gene, CDR1 is LGHDT and CDR2 is YNNKEL (reference sequence). The CDR3 totals 16 residues. The CDR3 nucleotides read TGTGCCAGCAGCTTGGCTCAGACAGGAGCTACCGGGGAGCTGTTTTTT. This translates into CASSLAQTGATGELFF.

This clone was seen a few times. V gene TRBV2 combines with J gene TRBJ1-2, with D unclear. The CDR3 consists of 12 residues. Trimming took 1 base from V and 5 from J, leaving 5 bases between them. CDR1 and CDR2 from the germline V gene are SNHLY and FYNNEI. The CDR3 region has the DNA TGTGCCAGCAGTGAAGGAGAGTATGGCTACACCTTC. Translation: CASSEGEYGYTF.

This chain connects TRBV28 to TRBJ2-5; D not certain. CDR3 size: 15 residues. Trimming took 3 bases from V and 3 from J, leaving 14 bases between them. The germline V gene has CDR1 MDHEN and CDR2 SYDVKM. In nucleotides, the CDR3 is TGTGCCAGCAGTTTTGGCGGTGTTGCCGAAGAGACCCAGTACTTC. Amino acids: CASSFGGVAEETQYF.

The J gene is TRBJ1-2, the V gene TRBV24-1; a weak D match, TRBD1 (5 bases). Trimming stripped 5 bases from V and 2 bases from J, with 11 bases between. The CDR3 runs 14 residues. Germline CDR1 KGHDR, CDR2 SFDVKD. The CDR3 nucleotides read TGTGCCACCAGTGGTCAGGGCAGAAACTATGGCTACACCTTC. Translated, it gives CATSGQGRNYGYTF.

The CDR3 here is CASSQLNQPQHF. CDR3 DNA: TGCGCCAGCAGCCAATTAAATCAGCCCCAGCATTTT. The genes are TRBV4-1 and TRBJ1-5, with no clear D. The V gene lost 2 bases and the J gene lost 4 bases, with 3 bases spanning the gap. This CDR3 has 12 amino acids. Germline-derived CDR1 and CDR2 are MGHRA and YSYEKL.

The rearrangement uses TRBV28 and TRBJ2-7; TRBD2 is a possible D gene (6 bases). V lost 5 bases and J lost 4, with 18 bases in between. The CDR3 consists of 15 residues. The germline CDR1 and CDR2 sequences are MDHEN and SYDVKM. The CDR3, as DNA: TGTGCCAGCAGTCCCGCCGGGACTGGTTCTTACGAGCAGTACTTC. It translates to CASSPAGTGSYEQYF. Full variable domain (remainder filled in from reference TRBV28 and TRBJ2-7): DVKVTQSSRYLVKRTGEKVFLECVQDMDHENMFWYRQDPGLGLRLIYFSYDVKMKEKGDIPEGYSVSREKKERFSLILESASTNQTSMYLCASSPAGTGSYEQYFGPGTRLTVT.

The J gene is TRBJ2-2, the V gene TRBV14, with TRBD1 identical over 8 bases. Germline trimming cut 1 base from V and 6 bases from J; bases unmatched to any gene: 7. This CDR3 comprises 16 residues. Germline V gene lookup returns CDR1 SGHDN and CDR2 FVKESK. CDR3 nucleotide sequence: TGTGCCAGCAGCCAAGCGAGGACAGGGAAGGCCGGGGAGCTGTTTTTT. Translated: CASSQARTGKAGELFF.

The V call is TRBV5-1, the J call TRBJ2-1, with D perhaps matching TRBD2 (6 bases). Trimming took 6 bases from V and 0 from J, leaving 10 bases between them. Germline assignment: CDR1 SGHRS and CDR2 YFSETQ. The CDR3 totals 14 residues. The CDR3 sequence: CASTFGSSYNEQFF. The DNA for the CDR3 is TGCGCCAGCACCTTCGGGAGCTCCTACAATGAGCAGTTCTTC.